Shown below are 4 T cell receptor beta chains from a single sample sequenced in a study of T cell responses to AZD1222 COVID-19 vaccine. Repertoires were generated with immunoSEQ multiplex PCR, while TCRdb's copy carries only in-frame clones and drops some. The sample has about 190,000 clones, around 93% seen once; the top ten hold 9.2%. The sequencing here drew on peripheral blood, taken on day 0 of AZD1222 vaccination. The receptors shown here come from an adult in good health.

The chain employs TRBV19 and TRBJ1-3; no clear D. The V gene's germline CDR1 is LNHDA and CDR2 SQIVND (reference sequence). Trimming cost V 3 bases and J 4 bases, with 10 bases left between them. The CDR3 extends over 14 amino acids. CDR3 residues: CASSILLGGNTIYF. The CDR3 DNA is TGTGCCAGTAGTATCCTACTAGGAGGAAACACCATATATTTT.

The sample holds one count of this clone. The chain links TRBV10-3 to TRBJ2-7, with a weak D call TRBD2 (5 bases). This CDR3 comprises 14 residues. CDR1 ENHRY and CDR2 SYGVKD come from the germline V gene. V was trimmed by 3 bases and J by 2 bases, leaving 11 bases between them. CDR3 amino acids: CAISDSVNPYEQYF. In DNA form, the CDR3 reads TGTGCCATCAGTGATAGCGTCAATCCCTACGAGCAGTACTTC.

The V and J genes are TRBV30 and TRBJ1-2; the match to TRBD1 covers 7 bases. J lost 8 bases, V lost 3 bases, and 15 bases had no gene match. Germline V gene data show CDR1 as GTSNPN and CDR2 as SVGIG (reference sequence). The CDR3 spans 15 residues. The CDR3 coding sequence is TGTGCCTGGAGCCGAATGTTCCAGGGGGTGAGGGGCTACACCTTC. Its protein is CAWSRMFQGVRGYTF.

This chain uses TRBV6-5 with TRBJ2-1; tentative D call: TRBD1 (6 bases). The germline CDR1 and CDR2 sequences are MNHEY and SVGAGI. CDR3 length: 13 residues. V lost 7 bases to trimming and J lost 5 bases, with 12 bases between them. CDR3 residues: CASTPPGDNEQFF. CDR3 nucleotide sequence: TGTGCCAGCACCCCCCCAGGGGACAATGAGCAGTTCTTC.